The 18 T cell receptor beta chains below were found in one sample sequenced in a study of shared clonotypes between healthy human individuals (dated by TCRdb to about 2020). The library was produced with the immunoSEQ multiplex PCR assay. Not all clones reach the TCRdb copy of this immuneACCESS table, which keeps in-frame sequences only. Checked studies attribute under half of the gap to unresolved V genes and leave the rest unexplained. The sample yields about 1 million clones; 70% to 80% were counted once. The ten largest clonotypes hold more than 0.5% of the sample. The sequenced material came from memory CD4+ T cells from PBMCs. This specimen's cell subset or site label, per the study, means: CD45RA-negative fraction. The receptor set was obtained from a man between 18 and 35 years old in good health. Some clones in this sample may be carry-over from other donors' samples.

CDR3 amino acids: CASTLAGIYNEQFF. CDR3 bases: TGTGCCAGCACTCTAGCGGGGATTTACAATGAGCAGTTCTTC. The genes are TRBV5-8 and TRBJ2-1; 9 nucleotides line up with TRBD2. The germline V gene encodes CDR1 SGHTS and CDR2 YDEGEE. After removal of 6 bases from V and 4 bases from J, the junction contained 5 bases not matched to a gene. This CDR3 comprises 14 residues.

This clone was detected a few times. Distinct nucleotide sequences in the sample also encode this CDR3. V usage is TRBV20-1 and J usage is TRBJ1-2; D not resolved. CDR1 and CDR2 from the germline V gene are DFQATT and SNEGSKA (reference sequence). V dropped 1 base and J dropped 8 bases, with 5 bases sitting between them. The CDR3 loop spans 10 amino acids. The chain's CDR3 is CSARVGGYTF. The CDR3 DNA reads as TGCAGTGCTAGAGTGGGGGGCTACACCTTC.

The chain joins TRBV18 to TRBJ1-2; possible D gene TRBD1, 6 bases. V lost 4 bases and J lost 1, with 10 bases in between. CDR1 is KGHSH and CDR2 is LQKENI in the germline V gene. The CDR3 runs to 14 residues. CDR3 region: CASSQDSLNYGYTF. CDR3 nucleotides: TGTGCCAGCTCACAGGACAGCCTTAACTATGGCTACACCTTC. Filled out from reference TRBV18 and TRBJ1-2, the complete variable domain reads NAGVMQNPRHLVRRRGQEARLRCSPMKGHSHVYWYRQLPEEGLKFMVYLQKENIIDESGMPKERFSAEFPKEGPSILRIQQVVRGDSAAYFCASSQDSLNYGYTFGSGTRLTVV.

The sample holds one count of this clone. The chain uses TRBV18 and TRBJ1-1; D unclear. The CDR3 extends over 14 amino acids. Germline V gives CDR1 KGHSH, CDR2 LQKENI. Trimming stripped 3 bases from V and 4 bases from J, with 12 bases between. The chain's CDR3 is CASSPLRDLTEAFF. CDR3 nucleotide sequence: TGTGCCAGCTCACCCCTCCGGGATCTCACTGAAGCTTTCTTT.

The rearrangement joins TRBV28 to TRBJ1-2; D not resolved. V lost 6 bases and J lost 2, with 13 bases in between. The CDR3 extends over 14 amino acids. Per the germline V gene, CDR1 is MDHEN and CDR2 is SYDVKM. CDR3 sequence (DNA): TGTGCCAGCAGCTCCCCCGGTTCGAACTATGGCTACACCTTC. This gives the protein CASSSPGSNYGYTF.

The chain joins TRBV7-9 to TRBJ1-3; D not certain. CDR1 is SEHNR, CDR2 FQNEAQ, per germline (reference sequence). The CDR3 consists of 13 residues. Deletions cut 2 bases from V and 7 bases from J, with 9 bases between. The CDR3 spells CASSLNQANTIYF. The CDR3 DNA is TGTGCCAGCAGCTTAAATCAGGCCAACACCATATATTTT. The variable domain in full, completed from reference TRBV7-9 and TRBJ1-3, reads DTGVSQNPRHKITKRGQNVTFRCDPISEHNRLYWYRQTLGQGPEFLTYFQNEAQLEKSRLLSDRFSAERPKGSFSTLEIQRTEQGDSAMYLCASSLNQANTIYFGEGSWLTVV.

The chain has TRBV27 and TRBJ2-1; D is perhaps TRBD1 (6 bases). With 6 bases removed from V and 9 bases from J, the gap between germline ends came to 15 bases. Germline-derived CDR1 and CDR2 are MNHEY and SMNVEV (reference sequence). CDR3 size: 13 residues. CDR3 amino acids: CASRRGLSGEQFF. The CDR3 DNA sequence: TGTGCCAGCAGAAGGGGGTTGTCGGGTGAGCAGTTCTTC.

V is TRBV19 and J is TRBJ2-3; D ambiguous. Germline V CDR1 and CDR2: LNHDA, SQIVND (reference sequence). This CDR3 is 13 amino acids long. CDR3 DNA sequence: TGTGCATCGGCGGCGCTTGGCGCAGATACGCAGTATTTT. Amino acids: CASAALGADTQYF.

The CDR3: CASSLQTDLQETQYF. For the CDR3, the DNA is TGTGCCAGCAGCCTTCAGACAGACCTACAAGAGACCCAGTACTTC. This chain connects TRBV5-5 to TRBJ2-5; possibly TRBD1 for D (5 bases). V lost 4 bases, J lost 2 bases, and 15 bases lay in between. This CDR3 contains 15 residues. Germline assignment: CDR1 SGHKS and CDR2 YYEKEE (reference sequence). The full variable domain, completed using reference TRBV5-5 and TRBJ2-5, is DAGVTQSPTHLIKTRGQQVTLRCSPISGHKSVSWYQQVLGQGPQFIFQYYEKEERGRGNFPDRFSARQFPNYSSELNVNALLLGDSALYLCASSLQTDLQETQYFGPGTRLLVL.

This clone appeared a single time. This sequence joins TRBV9 and TRBJ1-2, with D possibly TRBD1 on 6 matching bases. The CDR3 loop spans 14 amino acids. Germline CDR1 is SGDLS and CDR2 is YYNGEE. The V and J ends lost 3 bases and 3 bases respectively, with 12 bases between them. The CDR3 DNA reads as TGTGCCAGCAGCGGACGGGACACGGACTATGGCTACACCTTC. As protein: CASSGRDTDYGYTF.

The chain employs TRBV7-3 and TRBJ2-7, with D unresolved. Germline V gene lookup returns CDR1 SGHTA and CDR2 FQGTGA. The CDR3 extends over 13 amino acids. Trimming took off 5 bases at V and 0 bases at J, with 8 bases between the two ends. The CDR3 here is CASSPGPSYEQYF. CDR3 nucleotide sequence: TGTGCCAGCAGCCCGGGCCCCTCCTACGAGCAGTACTTC.

The genes are TRBV28 and TRBJ1-5, with D possibly matching TRBD1 (6 bases). CDR3 size: 15 residues. The germline CDR1 and CDR2 sequences are MDHEN and SYDVKM. Trimming stripped 6 bases from V and 6 bases from J, with 18 bases between. The CDR3 DNA reads TGTGCCAGCAGACGTCCGTGGGGGGCGGGTCAGCCCCAGCATTTT. It translates to CASRRPWGAGQPQHF.

V gene TRBV27 combines with J gene TRBJ2-4; 8 bases map to TRBD1. V trimming: 2 bases; J trimming: 5 bases; junction bases outside the gene matches: 8. In germline, CDR1 is MNHEY, CDR2 SMNVEV (reference sequence). The CDR3 extends over 16 amino acids. CDR3: CASSLRALTGENIQYF. DNA for the CDR3: TGTGCCAGCAGTTTAAGGGCCCTGACAGGGGAAAACATTCAGTACTTC.

The chain carries TRBV7-2 and TRBJ2-2, with 10 bases identical to TRBD2. The V gene's germline CDR1 is SGHTA and CDR2 FQGNSA. Trimming at V came to 4 bases and at J to 1 base, leaving 3 bases not matched to a gene. The CDR3 consists of 16 residues. The CDR3 loop is CASSSLAGGNTGELFF. The CDR3 DNA is TGTGCCAGCAGCTCATTAGCGGGAGGGAACACCGGGGAGCTGTTTTTT.

For this clone: This CDR3 is also generated by other DNA sequences in the sample. V gene TRBV5-1 combines with J gene TRBJ1-5; TRBD1 is a possible D gene (5 bases). The CDR3 totals 13 residues. Germline V gene sequence: CDR1 SGHRS, CDR2 YFSETQ. V lost 4 bases to trimming and J lost 6 bases, with 11 bases between them. The CDR3, as DNA: TGCGCCAGCAGCCTGCAGGGAGGTCAGCCCCAGCATTTT. It codes for CASSLQGGQPQHF.

The gene calls are TRBV19 and TRBJ2-7; D is possibly TRBD2 (6 bases). In germline, CDR1 is LNHDA, CDR2 SQIVND (reference sequence). CDR3 length: 15 residues. The ends were cut back, 5 bases at V and 5 bases at J, with 19 bases in the middle. The CDR3 is CASSARREAAHEQYF. CDR3 coding DNA: TGTGCCAGTAGTGCGAGAAGGGAGGCGGCCCACGAGCAGTACTTC.

The rearrangement links TRBV4-3 to TRBJ2-1; D remains unclear. CDR1 and CDR2 (germline): LGHNA, YSLEER. Trimming removed 1 base at V and 3 bases at J, with 4 bases between. This CDR3 has 13 amino acids. The CDR3 DNA is TGCGCCAGCAGCCAAGGGGTCTACAATGAGCAGTTCTTC. Translated, it gives CASSQGVYNEQFF.

The V and J genes are TRBV2 and TRBJ1-1; D is perhaps TRBD1 (5 bases). This CDR3 has 14 residues. With 0 bases removed from V and 5 bases from J, the gap between germline ends came to 10 bases. In germline, CDR1 is SNHLY, CDR2 FYNNEI. CDR3 coding DNA: TGTGCCAGCAGTGAAGCGCAAAGGGGAACTGAAGCTTTCTTT. Translating gives CASSEAQRGTEAFF.